This T cell receptor beta chain was captured in a study of tumor and adjacent non-tumor tissue in lung cancer. The wider study: On average, productive TCRbeta reads reached about 4.17 million per sample. Whole-study results and caveats: Normal lung showed higher cumulative top 100 clone frequency than tumor.

The sample holds one count of this clonotype. Its antigen is still unknown. A single base separates this from a much larger clone, so it may be a read error. This sample's RNA came from whole unsorted tissue. Donors were chemotherapy-naive, newly diagnosed lung cancer surgical patients in China, August–late 2014. A modified ARM-PCR protocol with three rounds of nested PCR amplified TCRbeta. One entry per CDR3 protein results from TCRdb running MiXCR on the multiplex PCR reads. The sample shows 75,000 to 100,000 distinct CDR3 sequences, just over 65% of them seen only once. The CDR3 has 14 residues. Looked up from germline, CDR1 is DFQATT and CDR2 is SNEGSKA (reference sequence).

The V and J genes are TRBV20-1 and TRBJ1-6; no definite D call. This TCR came from a man aged 55 to 70 with non-small cell lung cancer. What was sequenced was lung tumor tissue. CDR3 sequence: CSVREVQPNSPLHF. CDR3 coding DNA: TGCAGTGTTAGAGAGGTACAGCCTAATTCACCCCTCCACTTT.